The 25 T cell receptor beta chains below were found in one sample sequenced in a study of T-cell memory formation after mild COVID-19 (dated by TCRdb to the early 2020s). Library preparation used 5' RACE. Sequencer: Illumina NovaSeq 6000. TCRdb reprocessed the public reads (quality trimming at Q25 with fastp, clone calling with MiXCR) and kept in-frame beta chains. Each entry is one CDR3 protein sequence, shown with its most common DNA and genes. This sample has 470,000 or so distinct CDR3 sequences in its table, and roughly 25% of those were observed once. Together, the top ten hold approximately 12% of the sample. The sample comprised PBMCs or a T cell subset sorted from them (not recorded which). Receptor source: an adult woman who had mild COVID-19 (a few samples of this study predate the infection). The sample titles of this study are shuffled in the database, so cell type and time point are left out; the donor was told from shared clones.

The chain joins TRBV11-2 to TRBJ1-1; D perhaps matches TRBD1 (6 bases). The CDR3 totals 11 residues. Trimming pared 5 bases from V and 11 bases from J, leaving 12 bases between. CDR1 and CDR2 from the germline V gene are SGHAT and FQNNGV. The CDR3 sequence is CASSIGQRAFF. CDR3 sequence (DNA): TGTGCCAGCAGCATCGGACAGCGGGCTTTCTTT.

This clonotype was counted ten times or more. The chain carries TRBV5-1 and TRBJ1-1; 8 positions agree with TRBD1. The trim removed 0 bases at V and 0 bases at J, leaving 1 base unmatched. The CDR3 consists of 15 residues. CDR1 is SGHRS and CDR2 is YFSETQ in the germline V gene. The CDR3 region has the DNA TGCGCCAGCAGCTTGGGACAGGGGATGAACACTGAAGCTTTCTTT. This translates into CASSLGQGMNTEAFF.

V usage is TRBV10-3 and J usage is TRBJ1-5; 7 positions agree with TRBD1. The CDR3 runs 15 residues. Germline lookup yields CDR1 ENHRY and CDR2 SYGVKD. The V gene end was trimmed by 3 bases and the J gene end by 2 bases; junction bases not matched to a gene: 4. CDR3 bases: TGTGCCATCAGTGAAGGGACAGAGGGCAATCAGCCCCAGCATTTT. It encodes CAISEGTEGNQPQHF.

The chain recombines TRBV5-1 with TRBJ2-1; TRBD1 or TRBD2 may be the D gene (6 bases each). V dropped 2 bases and J dropped 3 bases, with 12 bases sitting between them. The CDR3 has 15 amino acids. CDR1 SGHRS and CDR2 YFSETQ come from the germline V gene. CDR3 in DNA: TGCGCCAGCAGCTTAAACGGGGGCAACTACAATGAGCAGTTCTTC. Its protein product is CASSLNGGNYNEQFF.

The chain couples TRBV2 to TRBJ2-5; D gene ambiguous. Germline V gene lookup returns CDR1 SNHLY and CDR2 FYNNEI. V was cut by 7 bases and J by 5 bases, with 11 bases left in between. The length of the CDR3 is 12 residues. The CDR3 sequence: CASTSVGETQYF. In nucleotides, the CDR3 is TGTGCCAGCACAAGCGTAGGGGAGACCCAGTACTTC.

The chain couples TRBV10-3 to TRBJ2-3; weak D call: TRBD2 (5 bases). Trimming removed 6 bases at V and 9 bases at J, with 16 bases between. CDR1 and CDR2 (germline): ENHRY, SYGVKD. The CDR3 runs to 13 residues. The CDR3 bases are TGTGCCATCAGCCCGGACTCCCTAAGGACGCAGTATTTT. Translated: CAISPDSLRTQYF.

This clonotype was counted a few times. The chain is built from TRBV12-3 or TRBV12-4 and TRBJ2-4; possibly TRBD1 for D (5 bases). CDR3 size: 13 residues. V gave up 3 bases and J gave up 5 bases, with 8 bases separating them. The CDR3 sequence is CASSLSGQNIQYF. CDR3 bases: TGTGCCAGCAGTTTGTCAGGGCAAAACATTCAGTACTTC.

This chain uses TRBV12-3 or TRBV12-4 with TRBJ2-1; 11 bases are a match to TRBD2. The ends lost 7 bases at V and 8 bases at J; junction bases unmatched: 22. The CDR3 is 19 residues long. The CDR3 DNA reads TGTGCCAGCACCCCCCCCCATGTCCGTAGCGGGAGGGCCCTCGATGAGCAGTTCTTC. Its protein product is CASTPPHVRSGRALDEQFF.

The rearrangement uses TRBV27 and TRBJ1-2, with TRBD1 as a possible D gene (6 bases). Between the trimmed V and J ends, which lost 2 bases and 3 bases, there was a span of 13 bases. The CDR3 runs to 15 residues. Germline V lookup: CDR1 MNHEY, CDR2 SMNVEV (reference sequence). CDR3 in DNA: TGTGCCAGCAGTTTAGTCTCAGGGGAAGACTATGGCTACACCTTC. Translating gives CASSLVSGEDYGYTF.

This clonotype was counted a few times. The genes are TRBV10-3 and TRBJ2-7; the D gene is possibly TRBD1 (5 bases). Germline-derived CDR1 and CDR2 are ENHRY and SYGVKD. V was trimmed by 4 bases and J by 3 bases, leaving 13 bases between them. This CDR3 is 14 amino acids long. The CDR3 bases are TGTGCCATCAGTGTCGGGCAGGGCAACTACGAGCAGTACTTC. Encoded protein: CAISVGQGNYEQYF.

This clonotype turned up a few times. This chain's CDR3 is CASSYPGFDGGGEQFF. For the CDR3, the DNA is TGTGCCAGCAGCTACCCCGGGTTTGACGGGGGGGGTGAGCAGTTCTTC. The chain combines TRBV7-2 with TRBJ2-1; TRBD2 aligns across 8 bases. Germline V gene data show CDR1 as SGHTA and CDR2 as FQGNSA. V lost 4 bases, J lost 9 bases, and 14 bases stayed unmatched. The CDR3 loop spans 16 amino acids.

V usage is TRBV3-1 and J usage is TRBJ1-2; D is uncertain. Germline V gives CDR1 LGHDT, CDR2 YNNKEL (reference sequence). The V gene lost 0 bases and the J gene lost 8 bases, with 16 bases spanning the gap. The CDR3 consists of 15 residues. CDR3 nucleotide sequence: TGTGCCAGCAGCCAAGATAAAGTCCGGGCAATGGGCTACACCTTC. The encoded protein is CASSQDKVRAMGYTF.

Only a few counts were recorded for this clonotype. CDR3 amino acids: CASSRDAGGKGYTF. Here the CDR3 DNA reads TGTGCCAGCAGTAGGGACGCGGGGGGTAAAGGCTACACCTTC. This chain uses TRBV27 with TRBJ1-2, with D possibly TRBD1 on 5 matching bases. This CDR3 spans 14 amino acids. The V end lost 5 bases, the J end lost 8 bases, and 18 bases lay between the germline ends. Germline V CDR1 and CDR2: MNHEY, SMNVEV (reference sequence).

This clonotype has only a few counts. The chain uses TRBV7-9 and TRBJ2-3; 7 positions match TRBD2. Trimming took 8 bases from V and 6 from J; bases not matched to a gene: 8. This CDR3 is 13 amino acids long. Germline assignment: CDR1 SEHNR and CDR2 FQNEAQ (reference sequence). The CDR3 DNA follows: TGTGCCAGCTCGCGGGAGTATTCTGATACGCAGTATTTT. Encoded protein: CASSREYSDTQYF. Using reference TRBV7-9 and TRBJ2-3 for the parts outside the CDR3, the full variable domain is DTGVSQNPRHKITKRGQNVTFRCDPISEHNRLYWYRQTLGQGPEFLTYFQNEAQLEKSRLLSDRFSAERPKGSFSTLEIQRTEQGDSAMYLCASSREYSDTQYFGPGTRLTVL.

This clonotype was counted a few times. The chain combines TRBV4-3 with TRBJ2-5, with D unclear. Trimming took off 0 bases at V and 2 bases at J, with 13 bases between the two ends. CDR1 and CDR2 (germline): LGHNA, YSLEER. The CDR3 contains 16 residues. The CDR3 is CASSQDWFSRQETQYF. The DNA of the CDR3 is TGCGCCAGCAGCCAAGATTGGTTCTCGCGGCAAGAGACCCAGTACTTC.

The chain couples TRBV14 to TRBJ2-7, with D unresolved. The V and J ends lost 2 bases and 5 bases respectively, with 4 bases between them. The germline CDR1 and CDR2 sequences are SGHDN and FVKESK. The CDR3 totals 11 residues. CDR3: CASSQINEQYF. The CDR3 coding sequence is TGTGCCAGCAGCCAAATCAACGAGCAGTACTTC.

This clonotype was seen only a few times. This chain uses TRBV7-9 with TRBJ2-7; D unresolved. The length of the CDR3 is 13 residues. The germline CDR1 and CDR2 sequences are SEHNR and FQNEAQ (reference sequence). V was clipped by 5 bases and J by 3 bases, with 11 bases between them. CDR3 in amino acids: CASSPSHFYEQYF. The CDR3 region has the DNA TGTGCCAGCAGCCCATCTCACTTCTACGAGCAGTACTTC.

About this clonotype itself: Sequence at one end of the junction differs from germline and may be a read error. The chain links TRBV7-7 to TRBJ2-5, with a weak D call TRBD2 (5 bases). Germline CDR1 and CDR2: SSHAT and FNYEAQ (reference sequence). The CDR3 runs to 15 residues. Here the CDR3 reads CASSLAKARGETQYF. The CDR3 region has the DNA TGTGCTAGCAGCTTAGCGAAGGCCCGGGGAGAGACCCAGTACTTC.

The chain employs TRBV15 and TRBJ1-5, with 8 bases aligning to TRBD1. This CDR3 contains 15 residues. Trimming took 5 bases from V and 4 from J; bases not matched to a gene: 7. Germline CDR1 is LNHNV and CDR2 is YYDKDF (reference sequence). CDR3 loop: CATSSRTGRNQPQHF. CDR3 sequence (DNA): TGTGCCACCAGCTCTCGGACAGGGAGGAATCAGCCCCAGCATTTT.

This clonotype was counted only a few times. This CDR3 reads CASSLAGGTSAFLEQYF. Here the CDR3 DNA reads TGTGCCAGCAGCTTAGCGGGAGGCACAAGCGCTTTCCTCGAGCAGTACTTC. V gene TRBV7-6 combines with J gene TRBJ2-7, with D possibly TRBD2 on 6 matching bases. V lost 0 bases to trimming and J lost 6 bases, with 21 bases between them. Germline V lookup: CDR1 SGHVS, CDR2 FNYEAQ. This CDR3 contains 17 residues.

The V call is TRBV20-1, the J call TRBJ2-4, with D unresolved. This CDR3 is built from 15 residues. Trimming took 0 bases from V and 7 from J, leaving 16 bases between them. Per germline, CDR1 DFQATT and CDR2 SNEGSKA (reference sequence). CDR3 sequence reads: CSARDIMGDGNIQYF. CDR3 sequence (DNA): TGCAGTGCTAGAGATATAATGGGCGATGGGAACATTCAGTACTTC.

This sequence joins TRBV13 and TRBJ1-1, with 11 nucleotides matching TRBD1. V gave up 4 bases and J gave up 5 bases; unmatched junction bases: 3. Germline CDR1 PRHDT, CDR2 FYEKMQ (reference sequence). This CDR3 has 14 amino acids. Here the CDR3 reads CASSYRDRGTEAFF. The DNA for the CDR3 is TGTGCCAGCAGCTACCGGGACAGGGGGACTGAAGCTTTCTTT.

This clonotype was seen a few times. This sequence joins TRBV7-9 and TRBJ2-3; 15 positions agree with TRBD2. Germline CDR1 is SEHNR and CDR2 is FQNEAQ (reference sequence). The CDR3 runs 17 residues. Unmatched junction bases numbered 10, after V lost 8 bases and J lost 4 bases. CDR3 protein: CASGRTSGRAGADTQYF. The CDR3 DNA reads as TGTGCCAGCGGCCGGACTAGCGGGAGGGCCGGGGCAGATACGCAGTATTTT.

V gene TRBV29-1 combines with J gene TRBJ1-2, with D hard to call. The germline V and J ends were trimmed by 5 bases and 4 bases, with 11 bases remaining between them. The CDR3 sequence is 12 residues long. CDR1 and CDR2 from the germline V gene are SQVTM and ANQGSEA. CDR3 nucleotides: TGCAGCGTTTGGGCAGAACCCTATGGCTACACCTTC. Translation gives CSVWAEPYGYTF.

The J gene is TRBJ2-5, the V gene TRBV12-3 or TRBV12-4, with 11 bases fitting TRBD2. V lost 6 bases and J lost 5; bases outside the gene matches: 8. The CDR3 runs to 15 residues. The CDR3 spells CASRRSGREEETQYF. In DNA form, the CDR3 reads TGTGCCAGCAGACGTAGCGGGAGGGAGGAGGAGACCCAGTACTTC.